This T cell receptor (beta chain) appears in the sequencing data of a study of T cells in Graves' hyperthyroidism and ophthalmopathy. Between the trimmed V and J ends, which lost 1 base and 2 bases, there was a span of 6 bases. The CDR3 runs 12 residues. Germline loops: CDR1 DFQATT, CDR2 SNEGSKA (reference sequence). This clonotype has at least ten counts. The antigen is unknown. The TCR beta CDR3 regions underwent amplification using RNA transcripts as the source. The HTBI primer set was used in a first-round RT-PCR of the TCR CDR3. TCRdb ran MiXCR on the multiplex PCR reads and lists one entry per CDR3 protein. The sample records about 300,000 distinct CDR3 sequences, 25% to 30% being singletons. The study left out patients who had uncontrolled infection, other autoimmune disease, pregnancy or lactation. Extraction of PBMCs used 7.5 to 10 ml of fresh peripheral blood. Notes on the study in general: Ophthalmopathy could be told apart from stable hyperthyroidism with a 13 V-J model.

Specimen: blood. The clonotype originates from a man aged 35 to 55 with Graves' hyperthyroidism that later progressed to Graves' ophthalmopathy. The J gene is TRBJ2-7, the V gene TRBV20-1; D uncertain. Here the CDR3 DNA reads TGCAGTGCTAGAGTACTGGCCTACGAGCAGTACTTC. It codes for CSARVLAYEQYF.